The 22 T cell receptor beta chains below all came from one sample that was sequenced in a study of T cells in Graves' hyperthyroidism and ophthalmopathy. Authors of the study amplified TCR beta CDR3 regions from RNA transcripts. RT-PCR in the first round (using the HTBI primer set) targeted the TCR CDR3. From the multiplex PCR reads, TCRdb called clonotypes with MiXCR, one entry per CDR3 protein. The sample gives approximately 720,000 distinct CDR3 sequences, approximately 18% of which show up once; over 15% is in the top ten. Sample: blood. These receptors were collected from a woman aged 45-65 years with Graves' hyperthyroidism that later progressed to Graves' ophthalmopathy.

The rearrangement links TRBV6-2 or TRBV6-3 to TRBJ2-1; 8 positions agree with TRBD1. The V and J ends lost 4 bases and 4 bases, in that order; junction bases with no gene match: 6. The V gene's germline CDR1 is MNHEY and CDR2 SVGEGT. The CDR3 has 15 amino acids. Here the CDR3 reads CASSSDRGPYNEQFF. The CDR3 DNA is TGTGCCAGCAGTTCTGACAGGGGCCCTTACAATGAGCAGTTCTTC.

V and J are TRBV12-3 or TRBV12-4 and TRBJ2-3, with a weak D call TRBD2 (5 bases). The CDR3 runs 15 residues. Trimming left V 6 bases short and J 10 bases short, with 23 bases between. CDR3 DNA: TGTGCCAGCAGCCCGGACTTCCTTACCTTCCCTTCGCAGTATTTT. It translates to CASSPDFLTFPSQYF.

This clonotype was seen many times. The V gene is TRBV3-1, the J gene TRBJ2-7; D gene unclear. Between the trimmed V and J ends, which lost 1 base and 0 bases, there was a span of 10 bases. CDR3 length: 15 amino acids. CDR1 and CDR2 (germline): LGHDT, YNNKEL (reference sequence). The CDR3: CASSQVPSNSYEQYF. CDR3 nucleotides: TGTGCCAGCAGCCAAGTTCCGTCTAACTCCTACGAGCAGTACTTC.

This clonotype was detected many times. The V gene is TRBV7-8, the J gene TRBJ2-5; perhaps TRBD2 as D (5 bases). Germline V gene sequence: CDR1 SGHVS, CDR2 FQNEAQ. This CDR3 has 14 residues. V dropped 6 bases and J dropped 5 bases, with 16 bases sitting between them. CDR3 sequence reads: CASRDGGEIETQYF. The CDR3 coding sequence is TGTGCCAGCAGGGATGGTGGGGAGATCGAGACCCAGTACTTC.

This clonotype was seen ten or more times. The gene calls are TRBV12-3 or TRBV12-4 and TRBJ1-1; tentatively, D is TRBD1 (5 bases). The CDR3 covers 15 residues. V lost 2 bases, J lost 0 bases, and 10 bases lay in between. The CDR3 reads CASSLRGAVNTEAFF. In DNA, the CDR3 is TGTGCCAGCAGTTTACGGGGCGCCGTGAACACTGAAGCTTTCTTT.

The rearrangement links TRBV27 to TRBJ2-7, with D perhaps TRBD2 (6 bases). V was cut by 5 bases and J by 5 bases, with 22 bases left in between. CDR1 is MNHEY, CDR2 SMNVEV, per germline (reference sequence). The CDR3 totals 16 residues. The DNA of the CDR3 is TGTGCCAGCAGTCTTGGATTTTGGAGGGCGGGGAACGAGCAGTACTTC. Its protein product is CASSLGFWRAGNEQYF.

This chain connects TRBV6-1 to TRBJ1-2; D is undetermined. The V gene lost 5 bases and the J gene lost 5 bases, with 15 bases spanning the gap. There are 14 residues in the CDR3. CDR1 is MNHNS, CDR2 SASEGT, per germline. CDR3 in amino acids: CASSYGRDWYGYTF. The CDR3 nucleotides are TGTGCCAGCAGTTATGGGCGGGATTGGTATGGCTACACCTTC.

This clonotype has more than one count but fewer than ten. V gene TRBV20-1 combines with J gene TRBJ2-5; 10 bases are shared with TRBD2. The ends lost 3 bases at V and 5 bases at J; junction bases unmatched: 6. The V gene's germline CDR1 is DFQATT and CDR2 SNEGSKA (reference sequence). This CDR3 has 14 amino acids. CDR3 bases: TGCAGTGCTAGTCTAGCGGGGGTCGGGGAGACCCAGTACTTC. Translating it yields CSASLAGVGETQYF.

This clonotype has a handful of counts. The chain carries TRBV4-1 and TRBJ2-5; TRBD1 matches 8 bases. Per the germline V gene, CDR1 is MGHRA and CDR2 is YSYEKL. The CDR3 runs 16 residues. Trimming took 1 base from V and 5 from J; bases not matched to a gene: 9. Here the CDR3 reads CASSQGWTGWPETQYF. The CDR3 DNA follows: TGCGCCAGCAGCCAAGGATGGACAGGGTGGCCGGAGACCCAGTACTTC.

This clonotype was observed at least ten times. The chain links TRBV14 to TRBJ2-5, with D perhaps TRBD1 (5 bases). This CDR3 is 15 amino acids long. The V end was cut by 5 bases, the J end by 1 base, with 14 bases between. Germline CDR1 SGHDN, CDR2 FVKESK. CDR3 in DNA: TGTGCCAGCAGCAACAGGCCGATAACCCAAGAGACCCAGTACTTC. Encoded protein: CASSNRPITQETQYF.

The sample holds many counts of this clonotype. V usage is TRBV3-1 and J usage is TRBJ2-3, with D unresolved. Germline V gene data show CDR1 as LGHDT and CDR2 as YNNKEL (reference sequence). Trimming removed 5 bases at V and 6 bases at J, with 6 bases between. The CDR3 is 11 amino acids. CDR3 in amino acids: CASSSADTQYF. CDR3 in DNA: TGTGCCAGCAGCTCAGCGGATACGCAGTATTTT.

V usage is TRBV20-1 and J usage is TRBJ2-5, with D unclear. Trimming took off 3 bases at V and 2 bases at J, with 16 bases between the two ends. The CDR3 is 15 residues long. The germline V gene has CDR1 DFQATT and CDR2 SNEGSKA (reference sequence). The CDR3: CSASTRGLVQETQYF. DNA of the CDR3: TGCAGTGCTAGTACCCGTGGGTTGGTACAAGAGACCCAGTACTTC.

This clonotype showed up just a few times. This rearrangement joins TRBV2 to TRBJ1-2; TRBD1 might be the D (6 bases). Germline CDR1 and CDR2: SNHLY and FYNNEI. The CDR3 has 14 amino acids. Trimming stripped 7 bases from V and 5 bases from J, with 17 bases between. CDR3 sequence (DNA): TGTGCCAGCATCGCAGGACAGAGACTATATGGCTACACCTTC. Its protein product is CASIAGQRLYGYTF.

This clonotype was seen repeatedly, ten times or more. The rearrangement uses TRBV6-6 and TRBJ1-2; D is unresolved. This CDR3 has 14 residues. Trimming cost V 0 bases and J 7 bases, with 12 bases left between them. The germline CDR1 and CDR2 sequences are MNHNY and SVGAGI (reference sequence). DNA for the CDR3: TGTGCCAGCAGTTACTCGGAGGGAGGTGGTGGCTACACCTTC. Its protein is CASSYSEGGGGYTF.

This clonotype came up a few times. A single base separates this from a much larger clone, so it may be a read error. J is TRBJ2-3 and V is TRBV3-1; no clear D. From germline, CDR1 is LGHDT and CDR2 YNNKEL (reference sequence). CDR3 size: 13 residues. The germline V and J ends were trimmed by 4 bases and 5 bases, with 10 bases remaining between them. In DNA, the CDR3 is TGTGCCAGCAGCCTAAGGGAAAAAGATACGCAGTATTTT. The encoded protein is CASSLREKDTQYF.

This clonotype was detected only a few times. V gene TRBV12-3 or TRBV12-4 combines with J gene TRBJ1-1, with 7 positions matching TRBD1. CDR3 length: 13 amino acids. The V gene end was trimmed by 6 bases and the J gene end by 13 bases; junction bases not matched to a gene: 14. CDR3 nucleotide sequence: TGTGCCAGCAGAATTGGGACAGTTGTAGAGGTTTTCTTT. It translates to CASRIGTVVEVFF.

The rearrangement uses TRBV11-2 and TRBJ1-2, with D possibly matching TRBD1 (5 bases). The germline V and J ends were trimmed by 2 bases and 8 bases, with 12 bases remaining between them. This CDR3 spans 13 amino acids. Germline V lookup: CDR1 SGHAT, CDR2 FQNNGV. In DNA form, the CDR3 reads TGTGCCAGCAGCTTAACGGGAAGGGACGGCTACACCTTC. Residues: CASSLTGRDGYTF.

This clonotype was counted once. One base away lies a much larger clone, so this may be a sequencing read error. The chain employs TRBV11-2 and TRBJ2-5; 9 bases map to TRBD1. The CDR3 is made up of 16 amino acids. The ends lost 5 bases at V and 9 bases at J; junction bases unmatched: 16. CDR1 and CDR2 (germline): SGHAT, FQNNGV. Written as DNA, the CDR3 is TGTGCCAGCAGCCAGGGGGACAGGGCGGGTTTGGAGGCCCAGTACTTC. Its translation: CASSQGDRAGLEAQYF.

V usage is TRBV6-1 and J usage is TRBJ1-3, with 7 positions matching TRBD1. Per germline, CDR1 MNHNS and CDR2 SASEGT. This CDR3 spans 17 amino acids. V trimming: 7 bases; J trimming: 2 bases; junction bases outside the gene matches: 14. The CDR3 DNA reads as TGTGCCAGCACCCCAGGGGGACCAAAGGGAACTGGAAACACCATATATTTT. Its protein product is CASTPGGPKGTGNTIYF.

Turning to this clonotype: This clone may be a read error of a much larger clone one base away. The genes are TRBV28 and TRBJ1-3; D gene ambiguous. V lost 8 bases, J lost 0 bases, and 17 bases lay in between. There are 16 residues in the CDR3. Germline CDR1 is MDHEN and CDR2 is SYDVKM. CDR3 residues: CASHTPDAGSGNTIYF. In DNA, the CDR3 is TGTGCCAGCCATACTCCGGACGCTGGCTCTGGAAACACCATATATTTT.

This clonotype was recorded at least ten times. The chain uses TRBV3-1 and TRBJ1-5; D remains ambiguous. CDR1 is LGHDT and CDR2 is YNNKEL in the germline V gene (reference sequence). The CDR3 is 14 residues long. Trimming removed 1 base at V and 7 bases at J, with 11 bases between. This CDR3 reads CASSQAGLGQPQHF. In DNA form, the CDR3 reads TGTGCCAGCAGCCAAGCGGGCTTAGGGCAGCCCCAGCATTTT.

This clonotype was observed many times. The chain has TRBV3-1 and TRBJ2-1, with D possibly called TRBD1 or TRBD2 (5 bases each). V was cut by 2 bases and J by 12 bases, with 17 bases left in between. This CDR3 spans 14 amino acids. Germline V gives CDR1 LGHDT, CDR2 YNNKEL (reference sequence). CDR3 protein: CASSQLGTVFVQFF. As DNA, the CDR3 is TGTGCCAGCAGCCAATTAGGGACGGTGTTCGTGCAGTTCTTC.